This entry describes one T cell receptor (beta chain). Primers targeting TRAV and TRBV primed first-strand cDNA, covering alpha and beta chains. Over about 19 PCR cycles, TCRs were amplified from a constant-region primer and V-primer adapter. Each CDR3 protein gets one entry after TCRdb re-called the reads with MiXCR. The data hold 70,000 to 90,000 distinct CDR3 sequences, with around 17% observed a single time. CDR1 is LGHNA, CDR2 YNFKEQ, per germline. This CDR3 comprises 19 residues. The V segment lost 4 bases and the J segment 0 bases; nucleotides outside the gene matches: 13. The data derive from a study of low-dose radiotherapy and immunotherapy resistance in tumors. Study in general: On an every-two-weeks schedule, patients received intravenous nivolumab 240 mg, along with ipilimumab 1 mg/kg every six weeks. The study administered intravenous cyclophosphamide at 200 mg/m2 every two weeks, one day ahead of radiation and immunotherapy.

As to time point: before trial treatment. In the RACIN dose-escalation trial, donors got nivolumab plus ipilimumab with aspirin, cyclophosphamide and radiotherapy. Each patient who was eligible had an advanced solid tumor with no tumor-infiltrating lymphocytes. The sample consisted of PBMCs, taken before treatment. This sequence was found in a male donor with prostate cancer. This chain connects TRBV4-2 to TRBJ2-3; TRBD2 aligns across 10 bases. The CDR3 bases are TGTGCCAGCAGCCGAACCCTAGCGGGGGTGACACTTAGCACAGATACGCAGTATTTT. Its translation: CASSRTLAGVTLSTDTQYF.